One and the same sample provided the 20 T cell receptor beta chains below, sequenced in a study of human T cells and chemical hapten exposure. Each CDR3 protein gets one entry after TCRdb re-called the RACE reads with MiXCR. The repertoire holds tens of thousands of distinct CDR3 sequences, with over 9.5% as singletons. Documented time point: patch test 1, 2 weeks after DPC sensitization. Treatment noted: therapeutic diphenylcyclopropenone sensitization with weekly scalp DPC. Source: whole blood, taken in connection with sensitization to the hapten diphenylcyclopropenone (DPC). The source of these receptors is a man aged 40-49 years with alopecia areata. Some clones in this sample may be carry-over from other donors' samples.

This clonotype was counted at least ten times. J is TRBJ1-2 and V is TRBV13; the match to TRBD1 covers 8 bases. V trimming: 0 bases; J trimming: 4 bases; junction bases outside the gene matches: 4. The CDR3 sequence is 15 residues long. Germline CDR1 and CDR2: PRHDT and FYEKMQ (reference sequence). The CDR3 here is CASSLGDRVPYGYTF. CDR3 nucleotides: TGTGCCAGCAGCTTAGGGGACAGGGTCCCCTATGGCTACACCTTC. Using reference TRBV13 and TRBJ1-2 for the parts outside the CDR3, the full variable domain is AAGVIQSPRHLIKEKRETATLKCYPIPRHDTVYWYQQGPGQDPQFLISFYEKMQSDKGSIPDRFSAQQFSDYHSELNMSSLELGDSALYFCASSLGDRVPYGYTFGSGTRLTVV.

Relative to its sample, this clonotype is medium-sized. The J gene is TRBJ1-5, the V gene TRBV6-1, with 7 positions matching TRBD1. With V trimmed by 5 bases and J by 4 bases, 5 bases remained unmatched. The length of the CDR3 is 14 residues. CDR1 is MNHNS, CDR2 SASEGT, per germline. The DNA for the CDR3 is TGTGCCAGCAGTTACACAGGGGCAAATCAGCCCCAGCATTTT. Translated, it gives CASSYTGANQPQHF.

This chain links TRBV6-5 with TRBJ1-2; 11 bases line up with TRBD1. This CDR3 has 17 amino acids. The V gene's germline CDR1 is MNHEY and CDR2 SVGAGI. The trim removed 6 bases at V and 8 bases at J, leaving 17 bases unmatched. The CDR3: CASSLTGQGDFFGGYTF. Here the CDR3 DNA reads TGTGCCAGCAGCCTCACGGGACAGGGGGATTTTTTCGGAGGCTACACCTTC.

This clonotype occurred once. V usage is TRBV7-9 and J usage is TRBJ2-3; D might be TRBD1 or TRBD2, each matching 5 bases. CDR1 SEHNR and CDR2 FQNEAQ come from the germline V gene (reference sequence). The CDR3 extends over 16 amino acids. With 2 bases removed from V and 4 bases from J, the gap between germline ends came to 16 bases. As DNA, the CDR3 is TGTGCCAGCAGCTTAAGGCGGGCCCAGGGTCCAGATACGCAGTATTTT. It specifies CASSLRRAQGPDTQYF. The variable domain in full, with the rest retrieved from reference TRBV7-9 and TRBJ2-3, is DTGVSQNPRHKITKRGQNVTFRCDPISEHNRLYWYRQTLGQGPEFLTYFQNEAQLEKSRLLSDRFSAERPKGSFSTLEIQRTEQGDSAMYLCASSLRRAQGPDTQYFGPGTRLTVL.

This clonotype came up a few times. The chain employs TRBV2 and TRBJ2-3; 9 positions agree with TRBD1. V gave up 4 bases and J gave up 3 bases; unmatched junction bases: 2. CDR3 length: 14 amino acids. Germline V gives CDR1 SNHLY, CDR2 FYNNEI. The CDR3 sequence: CASSVDRGTDTQYF. CDR3 DNA sequence: TGTGCCAGCAGTGTTGACAGGGGGACAGATACGCAGTATTTT. Full variable domain (missing parts from reference TRBV2 and TRBJ2-3): EPEVTQTPSHQVTQMGQEVILRCVPISNHLYFYWYRQILGQKVEFLVSFYNNEISEKSEIFDDQFSVERPDGSNFTLKIRSTKLEDSAMYFCASSVDRGTDTQYFGPGTRLTVL.

The chain couples TRBV20-1 to TRBJ2-3; D may be TRBD1 (5 bases). CDR1 DFQATT and CDR2 SNEGSKA come from the germline V gene (reference sequence). This CDR3 has 14 residues. Deletions cut 3 bases from V and 4 bases from J, with 14 bases between. DNA for the CDR3: TGCAGTGCTAGGGTGCGACCAGGGTCAGATACGCAGTATTTT. Protein sequence: CSARVRPGSDTQYF.

This clonotype occurred many times. V is TRBV29-1 and J is TRBJ1-3; the D is unclear. From germline, CDR1 is SQVTM and CDR2 ANQGSEA. The ends were cut back, 3 bases at V and 1 base at J, with 7 bases in the middle. The CDR3 contains 13 residues. In DNA, the CDR3 is TGCAGCGTTGATACCGGATCTGGAAACACCATATATTTT. It translates to CSVDTGSGNTIYF. Filled out from reference TRBV29-1 and TRBJ1-3, the complete variable domain reads SAVISQKPSRDICQRGTSLTIQCQVDSQVTMMFWYRQQPGQSLTLIATANQGSEATYESGFVIDKFPISRPNLTFSTLTVSNMSPEDSSIYLCSVDTGSGNTIYFGEGSWLTVV.

Points on this clonotype: A much larger clone sits a single nucleotide away, making a read error possible. The rearrangement joins TRBV18 to TRBJ1-4; D is perhaps TRBD1 (6 bases). Deletions cut 5 bases from V and 7 bases from J, with 17 bases between. In germline, CDR1 is KGHSH, CDR2 LQKENI. The CDR3 contains 15 residues. CDR3 in amino acids: CASSTYTDSAEKLFF. The CDR3 nucleotides are TGTGCCAGCTCAACATATACGGACAGTGCTGAAAAACTGTTTTTT.

This rearrangement joins TRBV7-2 to TRBJ2-7; D may be TRBD1 or TRBD2 (5 bases each). Germline-derived CDR1 and CDR2 are SGHTA and FQGNSA. This CDR3 region has 13 residues. Trimming cost V 5 bases and J 2 bases, with 10 bases left between them. CDR3: CASSRGPAYEQYF. CDR3 sequence (DNA): TGTGCCAGCAGCCGGGGACCAGCCTACGAGCAGTACTTC.

This clonotype was seen many times. The V and J genes are TRBV2 and TRBJ1-2; 7 nucleotides agree with TRBD1. The germline gives CDR1 SNHLY, CDR2 FYNNEI. The CDR3 extends over 15 amino acids. The trim removed 5 bases at V and 1 base at J, leaving 7 bases unmatched. Here the CDR3 reads CASSLQGQVNYGYTF. The CDR3 nucleotides read TGTGCCAGCAGTCTACAGGGGCAAGTTAACTATGGCTACACCTTC.

A note on this clonotype: The conserved phenylalanine or tryptophan is not found at the CDR3 terminus, so this likely reflects a read error. The V gene is TRBV5-4, the J gene TRBJ2-5; tentatively, D is TRBD2 (5 bases). CDR3 length: 15 amino acids. CDR1 SGHNT and CDR2 YYREEE come from the germline V gene (reference sequence). V lost 4 bases and J 5 bases, leaving 18 bases between the germline ends. The CDR3 DNA sequence: TGTGCCAGCAGCCTAACGACCGGGGAACGGGAGACCCAGTACTCC. Protein product: CASSLTTGERETQYS.

The table lists this clonotype with a few counts. The V call is TRBV12-3 or TRBV12-4, the J call TRBJ2-3; D uncertain. This CDR3 contains 13 residues. V gave up 3 bases and J gave up 4 bases, with 8 bases separating them. This CDR3 is CASSFQAPDTQYF. Written as DNA, the CDR3 is TGTGCCAGCAGTTTTCAAGCGCCAGATACGCAGTATTTT.

This clonotype was seen ten or more times. The rearrangement links TRBV9 to TRBJ1-2, with 8 bases identical to TRBD1. CDR3 length: 14 amino acids. Germline CDR1 is SGDLS and CDR2 is YYNGEE. V lost 4 bases to trimming and J lost 8 bases; unmatched junction nucleotides: 10. CDR3 in DNA: TGTGCCAGCAGCCTTACAGGGGGGTCGGGCGGCTACACCTTC. It codes for CASSLTGGSGGYTF.

This clonotype was observed at least ten times. J is TRBJ1-4 and V is TRBV7-2; D gene unclear. CDR1 and CDR2 from the germline V gene are SGHTA and FQGNSA. The V end lost 1 base, the J end lost 2 bases, and 11 bases lay between the germline ends. CDR3 length: 16 amino acids. Here the CDR3 reads CASSLERATTNEKLFF. The CDR3 bases are TGTGCCAGCAGCTTAGAGAGGGCGACGACTAATGAAAAACTGTTTTTT.

This clonotype was counted ten times or more. This sequence joins TRBV29-1 and TRBJ1-1; 8 bases fit TRBD1. J gave up 1 base and V 4 bases, and 5 bases lay outside the gene matches. There are 14 residues in the CDR3. Germline CDR1 and CDR2: SQVTM and ANQGSEA. CDR3 residues: CSVVLGTGNTEAFF. In nucleotides, the CDR3 is TGCAGCGTTGTTTTGGGGACAGGGAACACTGAAGCTTTCTTT.

This clonotype was seen ten or more times. The gene calls are TRBV14 and TRBJ2-7, with 9 nucleotides matching TRBD1. The CDR3 has 13 residues. V lost 4 bases and J lost 4; bases outside the gene matches: 2. CDR1 and CDR2 (germline): SGHDN, FVKESK. The CDR3 spells CASSPTGGYEQYV. CDR3 bases: TGTGCCAGCAGCCCGACAGGGGGTTACGAGCAGTACGTC.

The V and J genes are TRBV5-1 and TRBJ2-7, with 10 positions matching TRBD1. The CDR3 has 16 residues. V lost 2 bases to trimming and J lost 7 bases; unmatched junction nucleotides: 12. CDR1 is SGHRS, CDR2 YFSETQ, per germline. In DNA, the CDR3 is TGCGCCAGCAGCTTAGGGTCCGGGACAGGGGCCGGGGAGCAGTACTTC. Translation: CASSLGSGTGAGEQYF.

This clonotype was counted many times. This sequence joins TRBV7-9 and TRBJ1-1, with TRBD1 matching 7 bases. Germline V CDR1 and CDR2: SEHNR, FQNEAQ (reference sequence). J gave up 5 bases and V 6 bases, and 9 bases lay outside the gene matches. This CDR3 region has 14 residues. The CDR3 DNA is TGTGCCAGCAGTTCGGGACAGCCTTTTACTGAAGCTTTCTTT. This encodes CASSSGQPFTEAFF.

This clonotype was seen a handful of times. The J gene is TRBJ1-1, the V gene TRBV29-1; no clear D. The V end lost 8 bases, the J end lost 4 bases, and 23 bases lay between the germline ends. Germline values: CDR1 SQVTM, CDR2 ANQGSEA. The CDR3 is made up of 15 amino acids. CDR3 DNA: TGCAGCTCCTCTCAAACGCCAGGAGTTTCCACTGAAGCTTTCTTT. Protein: CSSSQTPGVSTEAFF.

The chain has TRBV20-1 and TRBJ2-3; D gene ambiguous. Germline V gene lookup returns CDR1 DFQATT and CDR2 SNEGSKA (reference sequence). The V and J ends lost 6 bases and 0 bases respectively, with 13 bases between them. The CDR3 consists of 14 residues. This CDR3 reads CSANRASSTDTQYF. CDR3 coding DNA: TGCAGTGCGAACCGGGCTAGTAGCACAGATACGCAGTATTTT.